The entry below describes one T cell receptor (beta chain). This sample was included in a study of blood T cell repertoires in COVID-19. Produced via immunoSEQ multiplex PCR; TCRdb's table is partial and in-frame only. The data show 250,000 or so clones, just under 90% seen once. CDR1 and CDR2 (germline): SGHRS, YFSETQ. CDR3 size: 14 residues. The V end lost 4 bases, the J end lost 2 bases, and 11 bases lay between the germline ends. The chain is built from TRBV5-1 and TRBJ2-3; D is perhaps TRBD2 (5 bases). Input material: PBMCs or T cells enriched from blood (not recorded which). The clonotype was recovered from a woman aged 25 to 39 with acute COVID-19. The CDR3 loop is CASSLDSSTDTQYF. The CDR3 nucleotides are TGCGCCAGCAGCCTGGACTCCTCCACAGATACGCAGTATTTT. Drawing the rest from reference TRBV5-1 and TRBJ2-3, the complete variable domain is KAGVTQTPRYLIKTRGQQVTLSCSPISGHRSVSWYQQTPGQGLQFLFEYFSETQRNKGNFPGRFSGRQFSNSRSEMNVSTLELGDSALYLCASSLDSSTDTQYFGPGTRLTVL.